A single sample is the source of the 25 T cell receptor beta chains below, sequenced in a study of OX40 agonist ivuxolimab in advanced cancers. Sequenced by immunoSEQ multiplex PCR; TCRdb stores in-frame clones only, minus some. The data show around 70,000 clones, about 86% seen once. Sample: CD4+ or CD8+ T cells sorted from blood, taken in a trial of the OX40 agonist ivuxolimab. All receptors come from an adult with an advanced solid tumor such as melanoma, head and neck, liver or kidney cancer.

The rearrangement joins TRBV10-1 to TRBJ2-5, with D tentatively TRBD1 (6 bases). Trimming took off 10 bases at V and 5 bases at J, with 17 bases between the two ends. This CDR3 is 13 amino acids long. The germline gives CDR1 WNHNN, CDR2 SYGVQD (reference sequence). In DNA form, the CDR3 reads TGCGCCACTTCACCAGGGGTAGTGGAGACCCAGTACTTC. It specifies CATSPGVVETQYF.

CDR3 sequence reads: CAISKNGGGEQYF. DNA of the CDR3: TGTGCCATCAGTAAAAACGGAGGGGGGGAGCAGTACTTC. J is TRBJ2-7 and V is TRBV10-3; perhaps D is TRBD1 or TRBD2 (6 bases each). Trimming removed 5 bases from V and 7 bases from J, with 15 bases in between. This CDR3 spans 13 amino acids. In germline, CDR1 is ENHRY, CDR2 SYGVKD.

This clone was seen a single time. The chain is built from TRBV6-1 and TRBJ1-2; TRBD1 is a possible D gene (6 bases). Germline CDR1 is MNHNS and CDR2 is SASEGT. The CDR3 has 13 amino acids. V was trimmed by 2 bases and J by 8 bases, leaving 12 bases between them. Here the CDR3 reads CASSEQGIYGYTF. DNA for the CDR3: TGTGCCAGCAGTGAACAGGGGATTTACGGCTACACCTTC.

This chain links TRBV11-2 with TRBJ2-7; D gene ambiguous. V lost 2 bases and J lost 2, with 16 bases in between. This CDR3 region has 16 residues. The germline V gene encodes CDR1 SGHAT and CDR2 FQNNGV. The CDR3 loop reads CASSLISGRGPYEQYF. The CDR3 coding sequence is TGTGCCAGCAGCTTAATATCAGGAAGAGGCCCCTACGAGCAGTACTTC.

The rearrangement joins TRBV11-2 to TRBJ2-1, with D uncertain. This CDR3 region has 13 residues. The germline CDR1 and CDR2 sequences are SGHAT and FQNNGV. V was trimmed by 1 base and J by 5 bases, leaving 6 bases between them. The CDR3 region has the DNA TGTGCCAGCAGCTTAGGGTACAACAATGAGCAGTTCTTC. This translates into CASSLGYNNEQFF.

The chain combines TRBV20-1 with TRBJ2-5; a weak D match, TRBD1 (5 bases). There are 11 residues in the CDR3. Germline lookup yields CDR1 DFQATT and CDR2 SNEGSKA (reference sequence). Trimming shortened V by 3 bases and J by 14 bases, and 16 bases separated the two germline ends. CDR3 nucleotides: TGCAGTGCTAGGGGGCGCGGCGGACGTTACTTC. Translating gives CSARGRGGRYF.

The rearrangement links TRBV29-1 to TRBJ2-5; 11 bases are a match to TRBD1. This CDR3 comprises 14 residues. The germline V gene encodes CDR1 SQVTM and CDR2 ANQGSEA. The junction had 5 bases not matched to a gene; V was cut back by 6 bases and J by 2 bases. CDR3 loop: CSVAGTGGQETQYF. DNA for the CDR3: TGCAGCGTCGCCGGGACAGGGGGTCAAGAGACCCAGTACTTC.

Concerning this clone itself: One junction end disagrees with the germline gene, perhaps due to a read error. The J gene is TRBJ1-3, the V gene TRBV7-9; D remains ambiguous. Germline values: CDR1 SEHNR, CDR2 FQNEAQ (reference sequence). This CDR3 has 15 amino acids. The CDR3 protein is CASRLAGDSGNTIYF. The CDR3 nucleotides are TGTGCCAGCAGGTTAGCCGGCGACTCTGGAAACACCATATATTTT.

The V call is TRBV7-8, the J call TRBJ1-1, with no clear D. V lost 8 bases, J lost 3 bases, and 13 bases lay in between. CDR1 is SGHVS, CDR2 FQNEAQ, per germline. The CDR3 has 13 residues. The CDR3 reads CASHYFRDTEAFF. The CDR3 region has the DNA TGTGCCAGCCACTACTTCCGGGACACTGAAGCTTTCTTT.

This chain links TRBV9 with TRBJ2-7, with 9 bases lining up with TRBD1. The CDR3 totals 18 residues. The J segment lost 0 bases and the V segment lost 3 bases, leaving 13 bases of the junction unmatched. Germline V gene sequence: CDR1 SGDLS, CDR2 YYNGEE. This CDR3 is CASSARGSGTGTSYEQYF. In DNA, the CDR3 is TGTGCCAGCAGCGCCCGAGGGTCCGGGACAGGGACCTCCTACGAGCAGTACTTC.

V and J are TRBV2 and TRBJ2-3, with D uncertain. V lost 3 bases to trimming and J lost 4 bases, with 8 bases between them. The CDR3 length is 13 residues. CDR1 and CDR2 from the germline V gene are SNHLY and FYNNEI. The CDR3 is CASSDSLPDTQYF. For the CDR3, the DNA is TGTGCCAGCAGTGACAGTCTCCCAGATACGCAGTATTTT.

This chain links TRBV7-2 with TRBJ1-1, with D possibly being TRBD1 (5 bases). CDR3 length equals 12 residues. V was trimmed by 4 bases and J by 6 bases, leaving 9 bases between them. Germline assignment: CDR1 SGHTA and CDR2 FQGNSA. CDR3 DNA sequence: TGTGCCAGCAGCTCCAGGGTTGCTGAAGCTTTCTTT. Residues: CASSSRVAEAFF.

A few counts support this clone. The chain couples TRBV30 to TRBJ1-1, with D possibly matching TRBD1 (5 bases). Germline assignment: CDR1 GTSNPN and CDR2 SVGIG (reference sequence). The CDR3 loop spans 12 amino acids. The V and J ends lost 8 bases and 3 bases respectively, with 13 bases between them. CDR3 protein: CAGGGEYTEAFF. Written as DNA, the CDR3 is TGTGCCGGGGGAGGGGAGTACACTGAAGCTTTCTTT.

The chain links TRBV19 to TRBJ1-5; tentatively, D is TRBD1 (6 bases). The CDR3 is 13 residues long. Germline lookup yields CDR1 LNHDA and CDR2 SQIVND (reference sequence). V gave up 4 bases and J gave up 9 bases, with 13 bases separating them. This CDR3 is CASSTSPQGPQHF. In nucleotides, the CDR3 is TGTGCCAGTAGTACCTCTCCACAGGGGCCCCAGCATTTT.

The V gene is TRBV10-3, the J gene TRBJ2-1; 10 bases are a match to TRBD2. J gave up 2 bases and V 2 bases, and 3 bases lay outside the gene matches. Germline V gene sequence: CDR1 ENHRY, CDR2 SYGVKD. The CDR3 extends over 16 amino acids. For the CDR3, the DNA is TGTGCCATCAGTGAGACTAGCGGGATTACCTACAATGAGCAGTTCTTC. Amino acid sequence: CAISETSGITYNEQFF.

The chain links TRBV6-1 to TRBJ1-5; the D gene is possibly TRBD1 (5 bases). The CDR3 runs to 13 residues. The V end was cut by 1 base, the J end by 4 bases, with 5 bases between. The germline gives CDR1 MNHNS, CDR2 SASEGT. The CDR3 reads CASSEGGNQPQHF. The CDR3 DNA is TGTGCCAGCAGTGAAGGGGGGAATCAGCCCCAGCATTTT.

The V call is TRBV5-4, the J call TRBJ1-2; weak D call: TRBD1 (6 bases). Trimming pared 6 bases from V and 4 bases from J, leaving 22 bases between. The V gene's germline CDR1 is SGHNT and CDR2 YYREEE (reference sequence). The CDR3 is 16 amino acids. CDR3 in amino acids: CASTLGGAGAFYGYTF. CDR3 coding DNA: TGTGCCAGCACCCTGGGGGGGGCAGGGGCCTTCTATGGCTACACCTTC. Using reference TRBV5-4 and TRBJ1-2 for the parts outside the CDR3, the full variable domain is ETGVTQSPTHLIKTRGQQVTLRCSSQSGHNTVSWYQQALGQGPQFIFQYYREEENGRGNFPPRFSGLQFPNYSSELNVNALELDDSALYLCASTLGGAGAFYGYTFGSGTRLTVV.

Only one count was recorded for this clone. The V and J genes are TRBV6-1 and TRBJ2-1; the D is unclear. The CDR3 is 12 amino acids. Looked up from germline, CDR1 is MNHNS and CDR2 is SASEGT. Trimming removed 5 bases at V and 8 bases at J, with 10 bases between. CDR3: CASSLRRDEQFF. The CDR3 nucleotides read TGTGCCAGCAGTCTTCGGAGAGATGAGCAGTTCTTC.

This rearrangement joins TRBV7-9 to TRBJ2-2; perhaps TRBD2 as D (6 bases). The CDR3 totals 15 residues. V shed 3 bases and J shed 4 bases, with 12 bases lying between them. Germline lookup yields CDR1 SEHNR and CDR2 FQNEAQ (reference sequence). CDR3 coding DNA: TGTGCCAGCAGCTTCGGGGGATACAGCACCGGGGAGCTGTTTTTT. It is translated as CASSFGGYSTGELFF.

On this clone itself: One end of the junction is discordant with germline, which a read error may explain. V and J are TRBV7-7 and TRBJ2-5; TRBD2 agrees at 10 bases. The germline CDR1 and CDR2 sequences are SSHAT and FNYEAQ (reference sequence). The CDR3 has 17 residues. This CDR3 reads CASSVGVGLAYQETQYF. CDR3 DNA: TGTGCTAGCAGCGTCGGAGTGGGACTAGCGTACCAAGAGACCCAGTACTTC.

The CDR3 coding sequence is TGTGCCAGCACCCTCGGGACTGGCGGTTTAGATACGCAGTATTTT. It codes for CASTLGTGGLDTQYF. This chain uses TRBV7-9 with TRBJ2-3; tentatively, D is TRBD2 (6 bases). The length of the CDR3 is 15 residues. The ends were cut back, 7 bases at V and 5 bases at J, with 19 bases in the middle. Looked up from germline, CDR1 is SEHNR and CDR2 is FQNEAQ (reference sequence).

This sequence joins TRBV2 and TRBJ2-4; D not resolved. Trimming removed 1 base at V and 6 bases at J, with 10 bases between. The germline V gene has CDR1 SNHLY and CDR2 FYNNEI. The length of the CDR3 is 14 residues. CDR3 DNA: TGTGCCAGCAGTGAAGGGCGGTCGGGAAACATTCAGTACTTC. Its translation: CASSEGRSGNIQYF.

This clone was found once. The chain has TRBV7-9 and TRBJ2-5, with 10 bases matching TRBD2. This CDR3 has 17 amino acids. The V gene's germline CDR1 is SEHNR and CDR2 FQNEAQ (reference sequence). The V and J ends lost 1 base and 5 bases, in that order; junction bases with no gene match: 10. CDR3 nucleotides: TGTGCCAGCAGCTTAGGGAGCGGGAGGGCCTGGAGGGAGACCCAGTACTTC. Residues: CASSLGSGRAWRETQYF.

The J gene is TRBJ2-5, the V gene TRBV5-1; TRBD1 aligns across 10 bases. Unmatched junction bases numbered 5, after V lost 7 bases and J lost 5 bases. This CDR3 contains 13 residues. Germline assignment: CDR1 SGHRS and CDR2 YFSETQ. The CDR3 DNA follows: TGCGCCAGCCGACAGGGGGCCGGCGAGACCCAGTACTTC. Its translation is CASRQGAGETQYF. Full variable domain (outside the CDR3, taken from reference TRBV5-1 and TRBJ2-5): KAGVTQTPRYLIKTRGQQVTLSCSPISGHRSVSWYQQTPGQGLQFLFEYFSETQRNKGNFPGRFSGRQFSNSRSEMNVSTLELGDSALYLCASRQGAGETQYFGPGTRLLVL.

CDR3 nucleotide sequence: TGTGCCAGCAGTTTAGCGGGGAGAGAGACCCAGTACTTC. Amino acids: CASSLAGRETQYF. The chain employs TRBV27 and TRBJ2-5, with D perhaps matching TRBD2 (6 bases). V was clipped by 2 bases and J by 4 bases, with 8 bases between them. Per the germline V gene, CDR1 is MNHEY and CDR2 is SMNVEV (reference sequence). This CDR3 has 13 amino acids.